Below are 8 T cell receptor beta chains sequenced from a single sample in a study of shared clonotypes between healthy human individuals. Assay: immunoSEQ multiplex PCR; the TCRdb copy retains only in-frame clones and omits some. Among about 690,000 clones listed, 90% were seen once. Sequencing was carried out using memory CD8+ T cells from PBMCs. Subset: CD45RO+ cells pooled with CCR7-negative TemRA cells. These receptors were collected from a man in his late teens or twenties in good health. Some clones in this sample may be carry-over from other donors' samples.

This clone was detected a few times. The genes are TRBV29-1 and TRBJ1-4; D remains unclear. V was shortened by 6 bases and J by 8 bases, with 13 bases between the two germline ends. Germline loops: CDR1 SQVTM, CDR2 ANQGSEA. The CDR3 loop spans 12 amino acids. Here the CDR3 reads CSVLGVGEKLFF. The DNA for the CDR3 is TGCAGCGTGCTCGGGGTGGGGGAAAAACTGTTTTTT.

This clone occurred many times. CDR3: CASRGLRKQFF. The CDR3 DNA sequence: TGTGCCAGCAGGGGGCTGCGGAAGCAGTTCTTC. This sequence joins TRBV25-1 and TRBJ2-1; the D gene is possibly TRBD1 (5 bases). The CDR3 sequence is 11 residues long. CDR1 is MGHDK, CDR2 SYGVNS, per germline. V lost 6 bases to trimming and J lost 11 bases, with 11 bases between them.

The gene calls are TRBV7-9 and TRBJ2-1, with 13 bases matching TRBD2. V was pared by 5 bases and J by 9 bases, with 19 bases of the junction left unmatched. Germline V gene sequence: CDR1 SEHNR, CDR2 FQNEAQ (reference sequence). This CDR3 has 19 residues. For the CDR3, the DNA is TGTGCCAGCAGCGGTAAAGGGGTGGGACTAGCGGGACCCCATAGTGAGCAGTTCTTC. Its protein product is CASSGKGVGLAGPHSEQFF.

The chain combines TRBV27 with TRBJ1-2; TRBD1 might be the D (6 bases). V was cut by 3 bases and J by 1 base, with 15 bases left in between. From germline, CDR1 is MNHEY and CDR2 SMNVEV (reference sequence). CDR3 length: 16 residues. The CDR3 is CASSFLGAGHNYGYTF. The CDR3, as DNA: TGTGCCAGCAGTTTCTTAGGGGCGGGACATAACTATGGCTACACCTTC.

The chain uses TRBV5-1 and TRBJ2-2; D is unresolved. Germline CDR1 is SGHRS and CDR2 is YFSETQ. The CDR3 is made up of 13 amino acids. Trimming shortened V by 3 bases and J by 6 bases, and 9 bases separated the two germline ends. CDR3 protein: CASSYTNAGELFF. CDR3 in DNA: TGCGCCAGCAGCTATACAAACGCCGGGGAGCTGTTTTTT.

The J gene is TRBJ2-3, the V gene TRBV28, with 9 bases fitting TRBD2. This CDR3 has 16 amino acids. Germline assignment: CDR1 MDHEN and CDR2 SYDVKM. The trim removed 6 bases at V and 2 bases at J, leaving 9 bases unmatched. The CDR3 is CASSHRSSGTTDTQYF. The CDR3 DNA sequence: TGTGCCAGCAGCCACCGATCTAGCGGGACCACAGATACGCAGTATTTT.

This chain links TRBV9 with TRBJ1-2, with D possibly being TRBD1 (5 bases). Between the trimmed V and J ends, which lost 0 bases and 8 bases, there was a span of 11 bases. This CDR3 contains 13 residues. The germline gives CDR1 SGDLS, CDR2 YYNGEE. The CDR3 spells CASSVAPGYGYTF. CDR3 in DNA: TGTGCCAGCAGCGTAGCCCCAGGGTACGGCTACACCTTC.

The CDR3 DNA sequence: TGTGCCAGCAGCTTATCACCCAGGGGAGGGGATGAAAAACTGTTTTTT. Protein product: CASSLSPRGGDEKLFF. This chain connects TRBV11-2 to TRBJ1-4, with a tentative D call TRBD1 (6 bases). Trimming shortened V by 2 bases and J by 6 bases, and 16 bases separated the two germline ends. Germline V CDR1 and CDR2: SGHAT, FQNNGV. There are 16 residues in the CDR3.